This TCR beta chain was sequenced for a study of control samples from healthy donors and cancer patients. Sequencing was performed with immunoSEQ multiplex PCR; in TCRdb, only in-frame clones are kept and a portion is missing. The repertoire includes 150,000 or so clones, roughly 90% of them detected once, and around 12% sits in the top ten. V lost 2 bases, J lost 4 bases, and 14 bases lay in between. This CDR3 is 15 amino acids long. Germline CDR1 reads MGHDK; CDR2 reads SYGVNS. The rearrangement joins TRBV25-1 to TRBJ1-2; D call uncertain. The specimen was blood. The origin of this receptor is a man aged 25 to 40 in good health. The chain's CDR3 is CASSEGTVKPYGYTF. The CDR3 bases are TGTGCCAGCAGTGAAGGCACAGTGAAACCCTATGGCTACACCTTC.